These T cell receptor beta chains were read from a single sample in a study of radiation and T cells in renal cell carcinoma. Generated by immunoSEQ multiplex PCR, the TCRdb table keeps only in-frame clones and is missing some. The table lists around 77,000 clones, approximately 87% of them singletons. Sequencing used blood, obtained from a patient whose treatment included radiotherapy and nephrectomy. The receptors originated from a woman between 55 and 75 years old with renal cell carcinoma. The CDR3 runs from the conserved cysteine through the conserved F or W. The order of the fields is D gene, V gene, CDR3 protein. A D gene is named only where the DNA matches it firmly.

d_gene: TRBD2; v_gene: TRBV11-3; CDR3aa: CASSLGGSSYEQYF
d_gene: -; v_gene: TRBV7-9; CDR3aa: CASSSEGTGAFF
d_gene: -; v_gene: TRBV6-6; CDR3aa: CASSLAGSTEAFF
d_gene: -; v_gene: TRBV28; CDR3aa: CASSPPPLAGDMGNEQFF
d_gene: -; v_gene: TRBV23-1; CDR3aa: CASSQQRTASNYGYTF
d_gene: TRBD1; v_gene: TRBV30; CDR3aa: CAWSVGQGYEQYF
d_gene: -; v_gene: TRBV19; CDR3aa: CASSWQGETQYF
d_gene: -; v_gene: TRBV19; CDR3aa: CASSRLTSNTEAFF
d_gene: -; v_gene: TRBV2; CDR3aa: CASSGEGRYGYTF
d_gene: -; v_gene: TRBV7-9; CDR3aa: CASSPFRAEGQYF
d_gene: -; v_gene: TRBV12-5; CDR3aa: CASGGNREAFF
d_gene: TRBD1; v_gene: TRBV6-1; CDR3aa: CASSGGGGTKNIQYF
d_gene: -; v_gene: TRBV5-1; CDR3aa: CASSPEVGIEAFF
d_gene: -; v_gene: TRBV14; CDR3aa: CASSQYRRTDTQYF
d_gene: -; v_gene: TRBV7-2; CDR3aa: CASSFRDPRAFF
d_gene: -; v_gene: TRBV18; CDR3aa: CASSPQVQETQYF
d_gene: -; v_gene: TRBV5-5; CDR3aa: CASGPLQGSTDTQYF
d_gene: -; v_gene: TRBV2; CDR3aa: CASSEGNSFQETQYF
d_gene: TRBD2; v_gene: TRBV30; CDR3aa: CAWGRLANTGELFF
d_gene: TRBD1; v_gene: TRBV29-1; CDR3aa: CSGGTVARATDTQYF
d_gene: TRBD2; v_gene: TRBV5-1; CDR3aa: CASSLGLAGPGELFF
d_gene: -; v_gene: TRBV28; CDR3aa: CASSLNYGYTF
d_gene: TRBD1; v_gene: TRBV6-5; CDR3aa: CASRLGQGAYEQYF
d_gene: TRBD2; v_gene: TRBV27; CDR3aa: CASSLLGLAGQQADTQYF
d_gene: -; v_gene: TRBV5-1; CDR3aa: CASSLTGMGQPQHF
d_gene: TRBD2; v_gene: TRBV19; CDR3aa: CASSKGTSGVESYNEQFF
d_gene: -; v_gene: TRBV21-1; CDR3aa: CASSKVNRGFGNQPQHF